The clone carrying this T cell receptor (beta chain) has ten or more counts. Its antigen is unknown. The CDR3 totals 17 residues. J lost 0 bases, V lost 6 bases, and 6 bases had no gene match. The germline V gene has CDR1 WSHSY and CDR2 SAAADI. Unique molecular identifiers were incorporated during preparation of the TCRbeta library. TCRdb analysed the PCR reads with MiXCR anew, one entry per CDR3 protein. The sample records hundreds of thousands of distinct CDR3 sequences, 11% being singletons. The data derive from a study of T-cell reconstitution after alpha-beta-depleted transplantation in children. Study-wide results and caveats: The main origin of T-cell counts and diversity one year after transplant was newly produced T cells. Expanded graft clones numbering several hundred reportedly gave rise to alpha-beta T cells about two months after transplant. The high TCRbeta diversity at day 60 in some patients came from surviving recipient T cells and thymic progenitors.

The chain employs TRBV10-2 and TRBJ2-6; 9 bases are a match to TRBD1. The sequencing here drew on peripheral blood, taken 180 days after TCRalphabeta/CD19-depleted stem cell transplant. The receptor's source is a male patient aged 2 to 9 who had a stem cell transplant for chronic granulomatous disease, so the T cells may come from the graft donor. CDR3 sequence reads: CASSRDRDSSGANVLTF. CDR3 coding DNA: TGCGCCAGCAGCCGGGACAGGGACAGCTCTGGGGCCAACGTCCTGACTTTC.